The 20 T cell receptor beta chains below all came from one sample that was sequenced in a study of long-term antiretroviral therapy in people with HIV. Runs used v3.0 of the immunoSEQ assay and were done at survey level. This table comes from immunoSEQ multiplex PCR, and its TCRdb copy is limited to in-frame clones, with some not included. The repertoire holds 17,000 or so clones, more than 80% seen once, with around 9.1% in the top ten. Sample: unsorted PBMCs, taken 4.2 years after starting antiretroviral therapy. The receptors were gathered from a man between 45 and 60 years old with HIV.

The CDR3 DNA follows: TGCAGCGTTCCGACTGGCGGGAGGTGGGACACTGAAGCTTTCTTT. It codes for CSVPTGGRWDTEAFF. The gene calls are TRBV29-1 and TRBJ1-1; D not certain. V gave up 5 bases and J gave up 3 bases, with 19 bases separating them. The CDR3 loop spans 15 amino acids. Germline lookup yields CDR1 SQVTM and CDR2 ANQGSEA.

The chain employs TRBV6-1 and TRBJ1-2, with TRBD1 identical over 9 bases. V lost 5 bases to trimming and J lost 4 bases; unmatched junction nucleotides: 5. This CDR3 spans 14 amino acids. Germline V gene sequence: CDR1 MNHNS, CDR2 SASEGT. Here the CDR3 reads CASSNPGQGYGYTF. The CDR3 DNA sequence: TGTGCCAGCAGTAATCCGGGACAGGGCTATGGCTACACCTTC.

The DNA for the CDR3 is TGTGCCACCATCGAGGGGACAGTTATACGATCCTACGAGCAGTACTTC. It is translated as CATIEGTVIRSYEQYF. V usage is TRBV5-8 and J usage is TRBJ2-7, with TRBD1 matching over 7 bases. The V and J ends lost 9 bases and 1 base, in that order; junction bases with no gene match: 16. The CDR3 spans 16 residues. Germline CDR1 SGHTS, CDR2 YDEGEE.

The chain carries TRBV5-1 and TRBJ2-3; 11 bases map to TRBD2. V was clipped by 2 bases and J by 0 bases; unmatched bases: 8. The germline V gene has CDR1 SGHRS and CDR2 YFSETQ. The CDR3 runs to 18 residues. CDR3 in amino acids: CASSLTSSGGTSTDTQYF. CDR3 in DNA: TGCGCCAGCAGCTTAACGTCTAGCGGGGGGACTAGCACAGATACGCAGTATTTT.

This chain connects TRBV15 to TRBJ2-3; TRBD1 matches at 9 bases. The J segment lost 6 bases and the V segment lost 0 bases, leaving 7 bases of the junction unmatched. This CDR3 spans 16 amino acids. The germline V gene encodes CDR1 LNHNV and CDR2 YYDKDF (reference sequence). The CDR3 DNA is TGTGCCACCAGCAGAGATATAGGACAGGGGAGGGATACGCAGTATTTT. It translates to CATSRDIGQGRDTQYF.

This clone showed up just once. The rearrangement links TRBV11-3 to TRBJ2-3; 9 bases are shared with TRBD2. V was pared by 3 bases and J by 1 base, with 2 bases of the junction left unmatched. CDR3 length: 15 amino acids. The germline V gene encodes CDR1 SGHNT and CDR2 YENEEA. CDR3 protein: CASSLVAGGTDTQYF. Written as DNA, the CDR3 is TGTGCCAGCAGCTTGGTAGCGGGGGGCACAGATACGCAGTATTTT.

This CDR3 reads CASSEAPGLNTEAFF. The DNA of the CDR3 is TGTGCCAGCAGTGAAGCTCCAGGGCTGAACACTGAAGCTTTCTTT. The chain couples TRBV6-1 to TRBJ1-1; perhaps TRBD1 as D (5 bases). This CDR3 comprises 15 residues. The V gene's germline CDR1 is MNHNS and CDR2 SASEGT. The V and J ends lost 0 bases and 0 bases respectively, with 8 bases between them.

The chain combines TRBV6-4 with TRBJ2-1; 8 bases fit TRBD1. Germline V gene data show CDR1 as MRHNA and CDR2 as SNTAGT. J gave up 6 bases and V 3 bases, and 1 base lay outside the gene matches. CDR3 length: 13 residues. CDR3: CASSEQGGNEQFF. The CDR3 DNA reads TGTGCCAGCAGTGAACAGGGGGGCAATGAGCAGTTCTTC.

The CDR3 loop reads CASSVGLGGGVYGYTF. For the CDR3, the DNA is TGTGCCAGCAGCGTAGGATTGGGGGGAGGGGTCTATGGCTACACCTTC. This rearrangement joins TRBV9 to TRBJ1-2, with D tentatively TRBD1 (5 bases). This CDR3 has 16 residues. From germline, CDR1 is SGDLS and CDR2 YYNGEE. The V and J ends lost 0 bases and 4 bases respectively, with 16 bases between them.

This clone was counted a single time. V is TRBV27 and J is TRBJ2-7; TRBD2 agrees at 12 bases. The CDR3 covers 15 residues. The germline gives CDR1 MNHEY, CDR2 SMNVEV (reference sequence). The J segment lost 6 bases and the V segment lost 5 bases, leaving 8 bases of the junction unmatched. CDR3 protein: CASSALLAGGVEQYF. The CDR3 nucleotides read TGTGCCAGCAGTGCCTTACTAGCGGGGGGTGTCGAGCAGTACTTC.

The V call is TRBV6-6, the J call TRBJ2-2; 7 nucleotides agree with TRBD1. J was trimmed by 1 base and V by 6 bases; bases with no gene match: 2. Germline CDR1 reads MNHNY; CDR2 reads SVGAGI (reference sequence). The CDR3 is made up of 14 amino acids. CDR3 in DNA: TGTGCCAGCAGCCGGACAGGGAACACCGGGGAGCTGTTTTTT. Amino acids: CASSRTGNTGELFF.

The J gene is TRBJ2-7, the V gene TRBV4-1; 10 nucleotides line up with TRBD2. Germline V lookup: CDR1 MGHRA, CDR2 YSYEKL. This CDR3 region has 16 residues. The J segment lost 4 bases and the V segment lost 0 bases, leaving 6 bases of the junction unmatched. CDR3 sequence (DNA): TGCGCCAGCAGCCAAGACCCGAGCGGGGGGGGTTACGAGCAGTACTTC. Its protein product is CASSQDPSGGGYEQYF.

The rearrangement joins TRBV30 to TRBJ1-2; 8 bases line up with TRBD1. Germline V gene lookup returns CDR1 GTSNPN and CDR2 SVGIG (reference sequence). The V segment lost 2 bases and the J segment 0 bases; nucleotides outside the gene matches: 11. The CDR3 covers 17 residues. The CDR3 coding sequence is TGTGCCTGGAGTTCCACCTGGACAGGGCCTGCTAACTATGGCTACACCTTC. It encodes CAWSSTWTGPANYGYTF.

This chain joins TRBV5-1 and TRBJ2-7; 9 positions match TRBD1. From germline, CDR1 is SGHRS and CDR2 YFSETQ. Trimming at V came to 4 bases and at J to 0 bases, leaving 2 bases not matched to a gene. The CDR3 length is 14 residues. The DNA of the CDR3 is TGCGCCAGCAGCAGGGACAGGGACTCCTACGAGCAGTACTTC. Translating it yields CASSRDRDSYEQYF.

The chain employs TRBV7-3 and TRBJ2-1, with a possible D match to TRBD1 (5 bases). Germline V gene lookup returns CDR1 SGHTA and CDR2 FQGTGA. This CDR3 is 13 amino acids long. Trimming left V 2 bases short and J 7 bases short, with 9 bases between. CDR3: CASSLLAGNEQFF. CDR3 DNA: TGTGCCAGCAGCTTATTGGCAGGGAATGAGCAGTTCTTC. Full variable domain (missing parts from reference TRBV7-3 and TRBJ2-1): GAGVSQTPSNKVTEKGKYVELRCDPISGHTALYWYRQSLGQGPEFLIYFQGTGAADDSGLPNDRFFAVRPEGSVSTLKIQRTERGDSAVYLCASSLLAGNEQFFGPGTRLTVL.

This clone was detected once. The chain recombines TRBV4-1 with TRBJ2-7; TRBD2 aligns across 7 bases. CDR1 is MGHRA, CDR2 YSYEKL, per germline. V dropped 0 bases and J dropped 7; count of bases not matched to a gene: 15. The CDR3 spans 17 residues. The CDR3 loop is CASSQDQWAGVLWEQYF. The DNA of the CDR3 is TGCGCCAGCAGCCAAGATCAGTGGGCGGGGGTACTTTGGGAGCAGTACTTC.

The count of this clone is one. The chain recombines TRBV7-9 with TRBJ2-2, with D possibly being TRBD1 or TRBD2 (5 bases each). Per germline, CDR1 SEHNR and CDR2 FQNEAQ (reference sequence). This CDR3 spans 14 amino acids. Trimming stripped 0 bases from V and 4 bases from J, with 6 bases between. The CDR3 DNA reads TGTGCCAGCAGCTTAGCTGGGGGCACCGGGGAGCTGTTTTTT. Protein product: CASSLAGGTGELFF.

The V and J genes are TRBV29-1 and TRBJ2-1; the D is unclear. V shed 3 bases and J shed 3 bases, with 9 bases lying between them. The CDR3 totals 13 residues. Germline-derived CDR1 and CDR2 are SQVTM and ANQGSEA. The CDR3 is CSVDSAYYNEQFF. DNA of the CDR3: TGCAGCGTTGACAGCGCATACTACAATGAGCAGTTCTTC.

This rearrangement joins TRBV10-3 to TRBJ1-1; 10 bases align to TRBD1. The CDR3 extends over 16 amino acids. Germline values: CDR1 ENHRY, CDR2 SYGVKD. Trimming took 4 bases from V and 1 from J; bases not matched to a gene: 6. CDR3 DNA: TGTGCCATCAGTGCTAGACAGGGGGCCGGGAACACTGAAGCTTTCTTT. Its protein product is CAISARQGAGNTEAFF.

The V call is TRBV28, the J call TRBJ2-3; 8 nucleotides align to TRBD1. The CDR3 runs to 15 residues. Germline trimming cut 6 bases from V and 1 base from J; bases unmatched to any gene: 6. Germline CDR1 MDHEN, CDR2 SYDVKM. The CDR3 is CASSEDRAGTDTQYF. Here the CDR3 DNA reads TGTGCCAGCAGCGAGGACAGGGCGGGCACAGATACGCAGTATTTT.